These T cell receptor beta chains were read from a single sample in a study of T-cell reconstitution after alpha-beta-depleted transplantation in children. TCRdb fed the PCR reads into MiXCR, producing one record per CDR3 protein. The repertoire consists of over 200,000 distinct CDR3 sequences, with roughly 11% occurring once and the leading ten covering about 30%. Sample: PBMCs, taken before TCRalphabeta/CD19-depleted stem cell transplant. These receptors came from a child younger than two with acute myeloid leukemia, due to receive a stem cell transplant. The CDR3 runs from the conserved cysteine through the conserved F or W. The D gene is left open where the match is weak. Rows give clone size only sometimes, using once, few, many, or a class for an expanded clone.

clone size: many
J gene: TRBJ1-2
V gene: TRBV29-1
D gene: -
CDR3 DNA: TGCAGCGGCGTCCAGGGAGAGGGCTATGGCTACACCTTC
CDR3 protein: CSGVQGEGYGYTF

clone size: many
J gene: TRBJ2-5
V gene: TRBV19
D gene: -
CDR3 DNA: TGTGCCAGTAGTACTCAGGGAACGATGGAGACCCAGTACTTC
CDR3 protein: CASSTQGTMETQYF

clone size: many
J gene: TRBJ2-7
V gene: TRBV12-3/TRBV12-4
D gene: TRBD2
CDR3 DNA: TGTGCCAGCAGTTTTGGCGTCCCGGGACTAGCGGGAAAGCAGTACTTC
CDR3 protein: CASSFGVPGLAGKQYF

clone size: -
J gene: TRBJ2-5
V gene: TRBV5-5
D gene: -
CDR3 DNA: TGTGCCAGCAGCTTGTACGACCCAGGGTTGTGGGGGACCCAGTACTTC
CDR3 protein: CASSLYDPGLWGTQYF

clone size: few
J gene: TRBJ2-3
V gene: TRBV7-2
D gene: TRBD2
CDR3 DNA: TGTGCCAGCCTTTTTGGGGGAGGGACAGATACGCAGTATTTT
CDR3 protein: CASLFGGGTDTQYF

clone size: many
J gene: TRBJ2-1
V gene: TRBV20-1
D gene: TRBD2
CDR3 DNA: TGCAGTGTCGGAGCTAGCGGTCACAATGAGCAGTTCTTC
CDR3 protein: CSVGASGHNEQFF

clone size: -
J gene: TRBJ2-3
V gene: TRBV15
D gene: TRBD2
CDR3 DNA: TGTGCCACCAGCAGAGATCTGGTTAGCGGGGACCTCACAGATACGCAGTATTTT
CDR3 protein: CATSRDLVSGDLTDTQYF

clone size: many
J gene: TRBJ1-2
V gene: TRBV7-9
D gene: -
CDR3 DNA: TGTGCCAGCATCGGGGGGGGATTTAACTATGGCTACACCTTC
CDR3 protein: CASIGGGFNYGYTF

clone size: -
J gene: TRBJ2-3
V gene: TRBV5-1
D gene: TRBD1
CDR3 DNA: TGCGCCAGCAGCTTGGACGGACAGGGGACAGATACGCAGTATTTT
CDR3 protein: CASSLDGQGTDTQYF

clone size: many
J gene: TRBJ2-5
V gene: TRBV20-1
D gene: TRBD1
CDR3 DNA: TGCAGTGCTCTGCGACAGGGGGCATTAGAGACCCAGTACTTC
CDR3 protein: CSALRQGALETQYF

clone size: many
J gene: TRBJ2-1
V gene: TRBV20-1
D gene: TRBD1
CDR3 DNA: TGCAGTGCTAGAGGTACAGGGGGCTCCTACAATGAGCAGTTCTTC
CDR3 protein: CSARGTGGSYNEQFF

clone size: many
J gene: TRBJ2-7
V gene: TRBV20-1
D gene: TRBD2
CDR3 DNA: TGCAGTGCTAAGGGCCTAGCGGAGCCCTACGAGCAGTACTTC
CDR3 protein: CSAKGLAEPYEQYF

clone size: many
J gene: TRBJ1-2
V gene: TRBV7-2
D gene: -
CDR3 DNA: TGTGCCAGCAGCCCCCTCCCCCCTCTGGGTGTCTATGGCTACACCTTC
CDR3 protein: CASSPLPPLGVYGYTF

clone size: many
J gene: TRBJ2-2
V gene: TRBV12-3/TRBV12-4
D gene: -
CDR3 DNA: TGTGCCAGCAGTTCAACCCCGACACCGAACACCGGGGAGCTGTTTTTT
CDR3 protein: CASSSTPTPNTGELFF

clone size: many
J gene: TRBJ2-1
V gene: TRBV5-1
D gene: TRBD2
CDR3 DNA: TGCGCCAGCAGCTTGGGACTAGCGGCTTACAATGAGCAGTTCTTC
CDR3 protein: CASSLGLAAYNEQFF

clone size: many
J gene: TRBJ2-7
V gene: TRBV19
D gene: TRBD1
CDR3 DNA: TGTGCCAGTAGTAATAGACGACAGGGGTCCTACGAGCAGTACTTC
CDR3 protein: CASSNRRQGSYEQYF

clone size: many
J gene: TRBJ2-5
V gene: TRBV15
D gene: -
CDR3 DNA: TGTGCCACCAGCAGAGATCCGGGGACCCAGTACTTC
CDR3 protein: CATSRDPGTQYF

clone size: many
J gene: TRBJ2-6
V gene: TRBV20-1
D gene: -
CDR3 DNA: TGCAGTGCTAGCCGGTCTGGGGCCAACGTCCTGACTTTC
CDR3 protein: CSASRSGANVLTF

clone size: many
J gene: TRBJ2-3
V gene: TRBV20-1
D gene: -
CDR3 DNA: TGCAGTGTCCCCCCGTTAAACCGGGGGAGGACAGATACGCAGTATTTT
CDR3 protein: CSVPPLNRGRTDTQYF

clone size: many
J gene: TRBJ2-5
V gene: TRBV10-3
D gene: TRBD1
CDR3 DNA: TGTGCCATCAGTCAACAGGGGGTCCTAACAGAGACCCAGTACTTC
CDR3 protein: CAISQQGVLTETQYF

clone size: many
J gene: TRBJ1-1
V gene: TRBV5-7
D gene: -
CDR3 DNA: TGTGCCAGCAGCGTAGGGATTATGAACACTGAAGCTTTCTTT
CDR3 protein: CASSVGIMNTEAFF

clone size: -
J gene: TRBJ2-1
V gene: TRBV5-1
D gene: TRBD2
CDR3 DNA: TGCGCCAGCAGCTTGGGTGAGGGCGGGGGGACGTACAATGCGCAGTTCTTC
CDR3 protein: CASSLGEGGGTYNAQFF

clone size: many
J gene: TRBJ2-5
V gene: TRBV3-1
D gene: -
CDR3 DNA: TGTGCCAGCAGCCAAGACTTATGGATCCAGTACTTC
CDR3 protein: CASSQDLWIQYF

clone size: many
J gene: TRBJ2-1
V gene: TRBV11-3
D gene: -
CDR3 DNA: TGTGCCAGCAGACGAACGACTGGCTACAATGAGCAGTTCTTC
CDR3 protein: CASRRTTGYNEQFF

clone size: many
J gene: TRBJ2-2
V gene: TRBV20-1
D gene: -
CDR3 DNA: TGCAGTGCTAGAGATTCCCATTGGGGAATAGGGGAGCTGTTTTTT
CDR3 protein: CSARDSHWGIGELFF

clone size: many
J gene: TRBJ2-2
V gene: TRBV7-9
D gene: TRBD2
CDR3 DNA: TGTGCCAGCAGCACCCCGGGACTAGCGGGGAAGACCGGGGAGCTGTTTTTT
CDR3 protein: CASSTPGLAGKTGELFF

clone size: many
J gene: TRBJ2-1
V gene: TRBV7-2
D gene: TRBD2
CDR3 DNA: TGTGCCAGCAGCTCGGGACTAGCGTCCAATGAGCAGTTCTTC
CDR3 protein: CASSSGLASNEQFF

clone size: -
J gene: TRBJ2-7
V gene: TRBV6-5
D gene: -
CDR3 DNA: TGTGCCAGCAGTTACTCGTGGGGAGCGTACTCCTACGAGCAGTACTTC
CDR3 protein: CASSYSWGAYSYEQYF

clone size: many
J gene: TRBJ1-2
V gene: TRBV6-5
D gene: -
CDR3 DNA: TGTGCCAGCAGTTACACTTCCAGATATGGCTACACCTTC
CDR3 protein: CASSYTSRYGYTF

clone size: many
J gene: TRBJ2-7
V gene: TRBV7-9
D gene: -
CDR3 DNA: TGTGCCAGCAGCTCCGGGAGCCCCTACGAGCAGTACTTC
CDR3 protein: CASSSGSPYEQYF

clone size: -
J gene: TRBJ2-1
V gene: TRBV19
D gene: TRBD2
CDR3 DNA: TGTGCCAGTAGGCCGGGACTAGGAAGCTCCTACAATGAGCAGTTCTTC
CDR3 protein: CASRPGLGSSYNEQFF

clone size: -
J gene: TRBJ2-7
V gene: TRBV11-1
D gene: -
CDR3 DNA: TGTGCCAGCAGCTTAGCCCTTAACGAGCAGTACTTC
CDR3 protein: CASSLALNEQYF

clone size: many
J gene: TRBJ2-5
V gene: TRBV5-1
D gene: TRBD2
CDR3 DNA: TGCGCCAGCAGCTCGGGGGGATCGGCGCAAGAGACCCAGTACTTC
CDR3 protein: CASSSGGSAQETQYF

clone size: many
J gene: TRBJ1-5
V gene: TRBV30
D gene: -
CDR3 DNA: TGTGCCTGGAGTTCGGGGAATCAGCCCCAGCATTTT
CDR3 protein: CAWSSGNQPQHF

clone size: many
J gene: TRBJ1-2
V gene: TRBV11-2
D gene: -
CDR3 DNA: TGTGCCAGCAGCTTAGTGGCGGTGAACTATGGCTACACCTTC
CDR3 protein: CASSLVAVNYGYTF

clone size: many
J gene: TRBJ1-4
V gene: TRBV4-3
D gene: -
CDR3 DNA: TGCGCCAGCAGCCAAGATCGGGGGGTACTCCTCAGGCGGTCTGAAAAACTGTTTTTT
CDR3 protein: CASSQDRGVLLRRSEKLFF

clone size: medium-sized
J gene: TRBJ2-3
V gene: TRBV5-8
D gene: -
CDR3 DNA: TGTGCCAGCAGCTTTGGGATGGAGCTCACAGACACAGATACGCAGTATTTT
CDR3 protein: CASSFGMELTDTDTQYF

clone size: many
J gene: TRBJ2-2
V gene: TRBV6-5
D gene: -
CDR3 DNA: TGTGCCAGCAGTTACGGGTATAGAGGGAACACCGGGGAGCTGTTTTTT
CDR3 protein: CASSYGYRGNTGELFF

clone size: many
J gene: TRBJ2-1
V gene: TRBV27
D gene: TRBD2
CDR3 DNA: TGTGCCAGCAGGGCTAGCGGGTACAATGAGCAGTTCTTC
CDR3 protein: CASRASGYNEQFF

clone size: many
J gene: TRBJ1-5
V gene: TRBV28
D gene: -
CDR3 DNA: TGTGCCAGCAGTTTATCGGCCAGGGGAAGTGGACAGCCCCAGCATTTT
CDR3 protein: CASSLSARGSGQPQHF

clone size: many
J gene: TRBJ1-2
V gene: TRBV3-1
D gene: -
CDR3 DNA: TGTGCCAGCAGCCCCTCCGGGACACTTCCGACTTATGGCTACACCTTC
CDR3 protein: CASSPSGTLPTYGYTF

clone size: few
J gene: TRBJ1-3
V gene: TRBV2
D gene: -
CDR3 DNA: TGTGCCAGCAGTGAAGCGCTTTGGCAGGGAGGTCCTGGAAACACCATATATTTT
CDR3 protein: CASSEALWQGGPGNTIYF

clone size: many
J gene: TRBJ2-1
V gene: TRBV6-2/TRBV6-3
D gene: TRBD2
CDR3 DNA: TGTGCCAGCAGTAAGGGACTAGCGGGACGAAATGAGCAGTTCTTC
CDR3 protein: CASSKGLAGRNEQFF

clone size: -
J gene: TRBJ2-7
V gene: TRBV30
D gene: -
CDR3 DNA: TGTGCCTGGAGTGTCGCTTACGAAGGGCAGTACTTC
CDR3 protein: CAWSVAYEGQYF

clone size: many
J gene: TRBJ1-2
V gene: TRBV18
D gene: -
CDR3 DNA: TGTGCCAGCTCAAGCGGACGGACTAACTATGGCTACACCTTC
CDR3 protein: CASSSGRTNYGYTF

clone size: -
J gene: TRBJ1-1
V gene: TRBV20-1
D gene: -
CDR3 DNA: TGCAGTGCTAGGTTAGGGGACACTGAAGCTTTCTTT
CDR3 protein: CSARLGDTEAFF

clone size: many
J gene: TRBJ1-1
V gene: TRBV7-9
D gene: -
CDR3 DNA: TGTGCCAGCAGCTCGGACAGAATGAACACTGAAGCTTTCTTT
CDR3 protein: CASSSDRMNTEAFF

clone size: many
J gene: TRBJ2-3
V gene: TRBV19
D gene: -
CDR3 DNA: TGTGCCAGTAGTCTCTCCAGGGTACGGACGCAGTATTTT
CDR3 protein: CASSLSRVRTQYF

clone size: many
J gene: TRBJ1-1
V gene: TRBV12-3/TRBV12-4
D gene: -
CDR3 DNA: TGTGCCAGCAGTCTTACCGGGACTAGGGGTACTGAAGCTTTCTTT
CDR3 protein: CASSLTGTRGTEAFF

clone size: many
J gene: TRBJ1-5
V gene: TRBV6-6
D gene: TRBD1
CDR3 DNA: TGTGCCAGTGGGACAGGGGGCAATCAGCCCCAGCATTTT
CDR3 protein: CASGTGGNQPQHF

clone size: -
J gene: TRBJ1-5
V gene: TRBV12-3/TRBV12-4
D gene: -
CDR3 DNA: TGTGCCAGCGGCTACGCCAGCAATCAGCCCCAGCATTTT
CDR3 protein: CASGYASNQPQHF

clone size: -
J gene: TRBJ2-1
V gene: TRBV12-5
D gene: TRBD2
CDR3 DNA: TGTGCTAGTGGTTTGGTACCCTCTCCGATAGCGGGAGGTACCAATGAGCAGTTCTTC
CDR3 protein: CASGLVPSPIAGGTNEQFF

clone size: many
J gene: TRBJ2-3
V gene: TRBV5-1
D gene: TRBD2
CDR3 DNA: TGCGCCAGCAGCTTGAGCGGGTCTGGACTAGCAGCGGATACGCAGTATTTT
CDR3 protein: CASSLSGSGLAADTQYF

clone size: many
J gene: TRBJ2-7
V gene: TRBV5-1
D gene: TRBD1
CDR3 DNA: TGCGCCAGCAGCTTGGACAGGGGGTTCGGCGAGCAGTACTTC
CDR3 protein: CASSLDRGFGEQYF

clone size: many
J gene: TRBJ2-3
V gene: TRBV12-3/TRBV12-4
D gene: TRBD2
CDR3 DNA: TGTGCCAGCAGTTTAGCGCCGCCAGGGAGGGTGACAGATACGCAGTATTTT
CDR3 protein: CASSLAPPGRVTDTQYF